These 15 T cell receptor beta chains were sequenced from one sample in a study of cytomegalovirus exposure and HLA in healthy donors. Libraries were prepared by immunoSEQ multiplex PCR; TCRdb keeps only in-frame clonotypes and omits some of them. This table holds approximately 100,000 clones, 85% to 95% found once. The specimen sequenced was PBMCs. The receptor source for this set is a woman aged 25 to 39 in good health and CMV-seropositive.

The CDR3 nucleotides are TGTGCCAGCAGTTCAACTAGCGGGAGGAGGGTTCTTGGTAATGAGCAGTTCTTC. This encodes CASSSTSGRRVLGNEQFF. The chain has TRBV27 and TRBJ2-1; 12 positions agree with TRBD2. Per germline, CDR1 MNHEY and CDR2 SMNVEV (reference sequence). V lost 4 bases and J lost 7; bases outside the gene matches: 14. The CDR3 loop spans 18 amino acids.

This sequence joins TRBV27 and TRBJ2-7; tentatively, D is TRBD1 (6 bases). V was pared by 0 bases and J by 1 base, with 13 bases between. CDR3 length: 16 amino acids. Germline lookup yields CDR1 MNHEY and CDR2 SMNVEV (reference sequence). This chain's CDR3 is CASSLSQTGKSYEQYF. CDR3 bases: TGTGCCAGCAGTTTATCCCAGACAGGCAAGTCCTACGAGCAGTACTTC.

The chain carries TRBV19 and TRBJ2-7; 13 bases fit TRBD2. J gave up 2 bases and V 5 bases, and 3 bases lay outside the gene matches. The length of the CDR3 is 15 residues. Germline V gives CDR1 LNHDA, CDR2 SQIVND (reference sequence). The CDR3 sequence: CASSSGLAGTYEQYF. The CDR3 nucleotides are TGTGCCAGTAGTTCGGGACTAGCGGGGACCTACGAGCAGTACTTC.

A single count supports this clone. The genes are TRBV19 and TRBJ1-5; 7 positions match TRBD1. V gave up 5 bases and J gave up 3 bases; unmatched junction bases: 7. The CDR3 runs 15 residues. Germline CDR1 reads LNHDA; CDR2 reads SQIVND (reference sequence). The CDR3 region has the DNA TGTGCCAGTAGTCCAAAGGACAGGATCAATCAGCCCCAGCATTTT. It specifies CASSPKDRINQPQHF.

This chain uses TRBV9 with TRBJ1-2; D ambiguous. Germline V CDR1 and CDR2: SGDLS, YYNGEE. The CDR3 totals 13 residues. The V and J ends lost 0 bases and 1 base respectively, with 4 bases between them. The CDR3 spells CASSVDSNYGYTF. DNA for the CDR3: TGTGCCAGCAGCGTAGACAGTAACTATGGCTACACCTTC.

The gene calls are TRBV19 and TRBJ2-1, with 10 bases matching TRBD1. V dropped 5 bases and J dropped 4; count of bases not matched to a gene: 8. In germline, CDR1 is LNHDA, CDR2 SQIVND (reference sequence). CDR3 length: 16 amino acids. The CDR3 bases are TGTGCCAGTAGTTCTAGACAGGGGGCGTCTTACAATGAGCAGTTCTTC. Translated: CASSSRQGASYNEQFF.

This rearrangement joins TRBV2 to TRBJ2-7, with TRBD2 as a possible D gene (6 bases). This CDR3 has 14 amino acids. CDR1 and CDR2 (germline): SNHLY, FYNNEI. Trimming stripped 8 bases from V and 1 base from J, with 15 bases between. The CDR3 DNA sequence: TGTGCCAGCGGAGGGCGCCGGTTATCCTACGAGCAGTACTTC. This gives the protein CASGGRRLSYEQYF.

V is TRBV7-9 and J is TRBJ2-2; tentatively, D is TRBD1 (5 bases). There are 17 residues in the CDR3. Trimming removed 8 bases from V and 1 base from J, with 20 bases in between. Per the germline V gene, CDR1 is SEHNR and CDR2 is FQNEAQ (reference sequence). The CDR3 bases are TGTGCCAGCGGTGGGCGAAGGGGTGAAGGGAACACCGGGGAGCTGTTTTTT. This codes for CASGGRRGEGNTGELFF.

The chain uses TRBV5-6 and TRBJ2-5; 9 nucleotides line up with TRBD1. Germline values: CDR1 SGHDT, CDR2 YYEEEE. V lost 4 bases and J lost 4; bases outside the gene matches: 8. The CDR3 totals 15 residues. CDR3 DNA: TGTGCCAGCAGCCCCGGGACAGGGAGTATAGAGACCCAGTACTTC. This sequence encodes CASSPGTGSIETQYF.

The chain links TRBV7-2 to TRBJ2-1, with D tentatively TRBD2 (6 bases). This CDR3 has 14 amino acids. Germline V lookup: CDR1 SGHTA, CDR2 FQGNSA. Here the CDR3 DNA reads TGTGCGTCCGGGACTCAAAGCTCCTACAATGAGCAGTTCTTC. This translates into CASGTQSSYNEQFF.

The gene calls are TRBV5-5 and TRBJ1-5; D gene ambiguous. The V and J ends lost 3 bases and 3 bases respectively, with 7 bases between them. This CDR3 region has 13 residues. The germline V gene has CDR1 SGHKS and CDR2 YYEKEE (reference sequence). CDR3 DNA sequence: TGTGCCAGCAGCTCGCGTTTCAATCAGCCCCAGCATTTT. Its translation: CASSSRFNQPQHF. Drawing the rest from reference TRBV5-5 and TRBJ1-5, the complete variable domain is DAGVTQSPTHLIKTRGQQVTLRCSPISGHKSVSWYQQVLGQGPQFIFQYYEKEERGRGNFPDRFSARQFPNYSSELNVNALLLGDSALYLCASSSRFNQPQHFGDGTRLSIL.

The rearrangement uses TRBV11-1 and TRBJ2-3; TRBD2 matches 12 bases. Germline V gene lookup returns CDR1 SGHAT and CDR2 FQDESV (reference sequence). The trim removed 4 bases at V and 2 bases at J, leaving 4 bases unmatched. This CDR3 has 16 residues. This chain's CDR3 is CASSSGLAGITDTQYF. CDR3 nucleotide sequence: TGTGCCAGCAGCTCTGGACTAGCGGGGATCACAGATACGCAGTATTTT. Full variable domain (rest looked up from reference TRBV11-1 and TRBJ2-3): EAEVAQSPRYKITEKSQAVAFWCDPISGHATLYWYRQILGQGPELLVQFQDESVVDDSQLPKDRFSAERLKGVDSTLKIQPAELGDSAMYLCASSSGLAGITDTQYFGPGTRLTVL.

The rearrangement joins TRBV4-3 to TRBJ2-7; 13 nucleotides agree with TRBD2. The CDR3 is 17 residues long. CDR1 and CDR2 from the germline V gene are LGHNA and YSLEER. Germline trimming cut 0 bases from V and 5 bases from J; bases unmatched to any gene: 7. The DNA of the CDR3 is TGCGCCAGCAGCCAAGATCTCAGGACTAGCGGGAGCCACGAGCAGTACTTC. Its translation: CASSQDLRTSGSHEQYF.

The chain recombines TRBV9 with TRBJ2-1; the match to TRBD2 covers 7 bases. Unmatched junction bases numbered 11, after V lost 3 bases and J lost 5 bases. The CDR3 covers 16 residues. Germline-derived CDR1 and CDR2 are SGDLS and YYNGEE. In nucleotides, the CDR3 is TGTGCCAGCAGCGAACGTAGGGCTAGCGGACACAATGAGCAGTTCTTC. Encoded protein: CASSERRASGHNEQFF.

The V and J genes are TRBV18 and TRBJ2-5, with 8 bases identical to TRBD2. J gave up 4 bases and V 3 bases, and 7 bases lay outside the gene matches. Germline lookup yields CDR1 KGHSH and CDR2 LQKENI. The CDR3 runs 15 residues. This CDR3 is CASSPPGGDTETQYF. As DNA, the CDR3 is TGTGCCAGCTCACCCCCGGGAGGGGATACAGAGACCCAGTACTTC.